One sample yielded the 29 T cell receptor beta chains listed below, sequenced in a study of cytomegalovirus exposure and HLA in healthy donors. Here immunoSEQ multiplex PCR was the method, and the copy in TCRdb shows in-frame clones only, minus some. The sample contains more than 150,000 clones, about 80% of which appear only once. The sample was PBMCs. The receptors shown here come from a woman aged 18-29 years in good health and CMV-seropositive.

The rearrangement links TRBV5-4 to TRBJ1-2, with D tentatively TRBD1 (5 bases). Trimming stripped 3 bases from V and 4 bases from J, with 16 bases between. This CDR3 region has 15 residues. The germline V gene encodes CDR1 SGHNT and CDR2 YYREEE (reference sequence). CDR3 DNA: TGTGCCAGCAGCTCGGGGGAGACTAGGGGCTATGGCTACACCTTC. This codes for CASSSGETRGYGYTF.

The chain is built from TRBV2 and TRBJ1-1, with unresolved D. Germline CDR1 and CDR2: SNHLY and FYNNEI. The V gene lost 4 bases and the J gene lost 1 base, with 7 bases spanning the gap. The CDR3 length is 13 residues. CDR3 sequence reads: CASSGGRNTEAFF. The CDR3 nucleotides are TGTGCCAGCAGTGGCGGAAGGAACACTGAAGCTTTCTTT.

The chain employs TRBV6-6 and TRBJ2-1; perhaps TRBD2 as D (5 bases). Between the trimmed V and J ends, which lost 6 bases and 4 bases, there was a span of 7 bases. The CDR3 consists of 12 residues. In germline, CDR1 is MNHNY, CDR2 SVGAGI (reference sequence). The CDR3 bases are TGTGCCAGCAGAGGAGGATACAATGAGCAGTTCTTC. Amino acid sequence: CASRGGYNEQFF.

The chain links TRBV19 to TRBJ2-1; possibly TRBD2 for D (5 bases). Trimming pared 3 bases from V and 7 bases from J, leaving 10 bases between. Germline V lookup: CDR1 LNHDA, CDR2 SQIVND (reference sequence). CDR3 length: 13 residues. CDR3 DNA sequence: TGTGCCAGTAGTATTACGGGCGGGAATGAGCAGTTCTTC. Amino acid sequence: CASSITGGNEQFF.

The V call is TRBV7-2, the J call TRBJ2-5; 7 nucleotides match TRBD2. V gave up 2 bases and J gave up 1 base; unmatched junction bases: 4. Germline loops: CDR1 SGHTA, CDR2 FQGNSA. The CDR3 is 15 amino acids. In DNA, the CDR3 is TGTGCCAGCAGCTTAAACCGGGGGGTCCAAGAGACCCAGTACTTC. Translation: CASSLNRGVQETQYF.

The chain is built from TRBV18 and TRBJ1-1, with 9 bases lining up with TRBD1. V lost 4 bases to trimming and J lost 11 bases; unmatched junction nucleotides: 8. Germline CDR1 reads KGHSH; CDR2 reads LQKENI. The CDR3 contains 13 residues. The DNA for the CDR3 is TGTGCCAGCTCACGGGACAGGGACGGAGTGGCTTTCTTT. Translating gives CASSRDRDGVAFF.

The chain carries TRBV5-4 and TRBJ2-1; TRBD1 might be the D (5 bases). Germline lookup yields CDR1 SGHNT and CDR2 YYREEE (reference sequence). The CDR3 covers 12 residues. The V and J ends lost 4 bases and 6 bases respectively, with 8 bases between them. CDR3 bases: TGTGCCAGCAGCACCGACAGCAATGAGCAGTTCTTC. It encodes CASSTDSNEQFF.

V is TRBV27 and J is TRBJ2-1, with 9 bases fitting TRBD2. The CDR3 is 15 residues long. Looked up from germline, CDR1 is MNHEY and CDR2 is SMNVEV (reference sequence). Trimming removed 7 bases from V and 2 bases from J; junction bases left unmatched: 6. The CDR3 region is CASTTKRGAYNEQFF. CDR3 sequence (DNA): TGTGCCAGCACCACTAAGCGGGGGGCCTACAATGAGCAGTTCTTC.

V usage is TRBV19 and J usage is TRBJ2-2, with 8 positions matching TRBD2. CDR1 and CDR2 from the germline V gene are LNHDA and SQIVND (reference sequence). Germline trimming cut 7 bases from V and 6 bases from J; bases unmatched to any gene: 10. The CDR3 is 15 amino acids. DNA for the CDR3: TGTGCCAGTACCGATTTGCGGGGGGCGGCCGGGGAGCTGTTTTTT. Translating it yields CASTDLRGAAGELFF.

This clone appeared a single time. The chain couples TRBV29-1 to TRBJ1-1, with a possible D match to TRBD1 (5 bases). The V and J ends lost 2 bases and 5 bases respectively, with 18 bases between them. Germline V gene sequence: CDR1 SQVTM, CDR2 ANQGSEA. The CDR3 is made up of 15 amino acids. DNA for the CDR3: TGCAGCGTTGAAACGGGGGGAGATGTTAGAACTGAAGCTTTCTTT. This translates into CSVETGGDVRTEAFF.

This clone is medium-sized by share. This CDR3 is CASSLSGTGGGYTF. The CDR3 DNA follows: TGCGCCAGCAGCCTATCCGGGACAGGGGGCGGCTACACCTTC. The chain recombines TRBV5-1 with TRBJ1-2, with TRBD1 matching over 12 bases. The CDR3 sequence is 14 residues long. The germline V gene encodes CDR1 SGHRS and CDR2 YFSETQ. Trimming removed 4 bases from V and 8 bases from J; junction bases left unmatched: 6.

V is TRBV7-3 and J is TRBJ2-5, with a possible D match to TRBD2 (5 bases). CDR3 length: 15 amino acids. The V gene's germline CDR1 is SGHTA and CDR2 FQGTGA. The V gene lost 5 bases and the J gene lost 5 bases, with 18 bases spanning the gap. The CDR3 DNA reads as TGTGCCAGCAGCGACCGGGGTCGCGGTGAGGAGACCCAGTACTTC. It yields the protein CASSDRGRGEETQYF.

The rearrangement uses TRBV7-9 and TRBJ2-3; 8 positions match TRBD2. This CDR3 is built from 15 residues. CDR1 is SEHNR and CDR2 is FQNEAQ in the germline V gene (reference sequence). Trimming at V came to 3 bases and at J to 0 bases, leaving 2 bases not matched to a gene. CDR3 in amino acids: CASSLRGASTDTQYF. The CDR3 coding sequence is TGTGCCAGCAGCTTGCGGGGGGCGAGCACAGATACGCAGTATTTT.

The chain combines TRBV4-2 with TRBJ2-3, with a possible D match to TRBD2 (7 bases). Germline lookup yields CDR1 LGHNA and CDR2 YNFKEQ. There are 16 residues in the CDR3. V was clipped by 6 bases and J by 4 bases, with 20 bases between them. The DNA for the CDR3 is TGTGCCAGCAGGGACCCGGGGGGCGCCGCCCCAGATACGCAGTATTTT. Its translation: CASRDPGGAAPDTQYF.

This chain links TRBV27 with TRBJ2-5, with 8 bases matching TRBD1. CDR3 size: 16 residues. Germline V gives CDR1 MNHEY, CDR2 SMNVEV (reference sequence). Germline trimming cut 5 bases from V and 5 bases from J; bases unmatched to any gene: 13. The CDR3 reads CASSISGGAFWETQYF. Written as DNA, the CDR3 is TGTGCCAGCAGTATCTCAGGGGGCGCCTTTTGGGAGACCCAGTACTTC.

V and J are TRBV2 and TRBJ1-3, with D possibly being TRBD1 (6 bases). V shed 1 base and J shed 5 bases, with 12 bases lying between them. Looked up from germline, CDR1 is SNHLY and CDR2 is FYNNEI. CDR3 length: 15 residues. The CDR3 loop is CASSEGDTLRNTIYF. The CDR3 DNA is TGTGCCAGCAGTGAAGGGGACACCTTAAGAAACACCATATATTTT.

The J gene is TRBJ2-6, the V gene TRBV9; tentative D call: TRBD2 (6 bases). This CDR3 is 16 amino acids long. Germline V lookup: CDR1 SGDLS, CDR2 YYNGEE. V lost 2 bases to trimming and J lost 2 bases, with 11 bases between them. The CDR3 nucleotides read TGTGCCAGCAGCGTCGGACGGAGGGCTGGGGCCAACGTCCTGACTTTC. Translation: CASSVGRRAGANVLTF.

The chain has TRBV6-5 and TRBJ2-2; TRBD1 matches at 10 bases. V dropped 2 bases and J dropped 8; count of bases not matched to a gene: 8. Per the germline V gene, CDR1 is MNHEY and CDR2 is SVGAGI. This CDR3 region has 16 residues. CDR3 in DNA: TGTGCCAGCAGTTACACCCGGGACAGGGGTGCTGGGGAGCTGTTTTTT. It is translated as CASSYTRDRGAGELFF.

This clone was seen once. This rearrangement joins TRBV21-1 to TRBJ1-1; TRBD1 is the table's D call and was not checked against the DNA. TRBV21-1 represents a pseudogene. This CDR3 comprises 14 residues. CDR3 nucleotide sequence: TGTGCCAGCACCCCGGGACAGGGGAACACTGAAGCTTTCTTT. Protein product: CASTPGQGNTEAFF.

This chain joins TRBV4-2 and TRBJ2-7, with 8 bases identical to TRBD1. The germline V gene has CDR1 LGHNA and CDR2 YNFKEQ. This CDR3 spans 16 amino acids. V gave up 1 base and J gave up 0 bases; unmatched junction bases: 5. The CDR3 sequence: CASSQGQGQSSYEQYF. DNA of the CDR3: TGTGCCAGCAGCCAAGGACAGGGGCAGAGCTCCTACGAGCAGTACTTC.

The chain uses TRBV10-3 and TRBJ2-7; TRBD1 is a possible D gene (6 bases). The V and J ends lost 6 bases and 3 bases respectively, with 15 bases between them. The CDR3 has 14 residues. Germline lookup yields CDR1 ENHRY and CDR2 SYGVKD. The CDR3 protein is CAIRDGTPDYEQYF. The CDR3 nucleotides are TGTGCCATCAGGGACGGGACACCGGACTACGAGCAGTACTTC.

V gene TRBV5-5 combines with J gene TRBJ1-5; 8 bases are a match to TRBD1. V shed 4 bases and J 5 bases; nucleotides not matched to a gene: 8. The CDR3 spans 15 residues. Germline loops: CDR1 SGHKS, CDR2 YYEKEE (reference sequence). CDR3 protein: CASSRQGSNHQPQHF. In DNA form, the CDR3 reads TGTGCCAGCAGCCGACAGGGGTCAAATCATCAGCCCCAGCATTTT.

The V call is TRBV27, the J call TRBJ2-2, with 9 bases aligning to TRBD1. The J segment lost 1 base and the V segment lost 7 bases, leaving 10 bases of the junction unmatched. Germline assignment: CDR1 MNHEY and CDR2 SMNVEV (reference sequence). The CDR3 is made up of 17 amino acids. This CDR3 reads CASTPRPGQGNTGELFF. Written as DNA, the CDR3 is TGTGCCAGCACGCCTCGACCGGGACAGGGGAACACCGGGGAGCTGTTTTTT.

The chain employs TRBV7-9 and TRBJ2-7; TRBD1 aligns across 9 bases. This CDR3 is 15 amino acids long. Per the germline V gene, CDR1 is SEHNR and CDR2 is FQNEAQ (reference sequence). V shed 3 bases, J shed 3 bases, and the junction held 6 bases outside the gene matches. In DNA, the CDR3 is TGTGCCAGCAGCTTCCCGACAGGGGGTCTCTACGAGCAGTACTTC. Its translation: CASSFPTGGLYEQYF.

The chain uses TRBV27 and TRBJ1-6; TRBD1 aligns across 7 bases. CDR1 and CDR2 from the germline V gene are MNHEY and SMNVEV (reference sequence). V gave up 3 bases and J gave up 8 bases; unmatched junction bases: 10. This CDR3 is built from 16 residues. The CDR3 DNA reads as TGTGCCAGCAGTTTCGTGACAGGGCGACGGGATTCACCCCTCCACTTT. This codes for CASSFVTGRRDSPLHF.

The chain combines TRBV9 with TRBJ2-7; weak D call: TRBD2 (6 bases). Trimming cost V 1 base and J 3 bases, with 11 bases left between them. The CDR3 is 14 residues long. Germline V gene sequence: CDR1 SGDLS, CDR2 YYNGEE. Here the CDR3 reads CASSVSGGGYEQYF. The CDR3 nucleotides read TGTGCCAGCAGCGTATCCGGGGGAGGCTACGAGCAGTACTTC.

V usage is TRBV6-6 and J usage is TRBJ1-1; maybe TRBD1 (5 bases). Germline V gene lookup returns CDR1 MNHNY and CDR2 SVGAGI (reference sequence). The CDR3 runs to 15 residues. V shed 7 bases and J shed 4 bases, with 19 bases lying between them. The CDR3 bases are TGTGCCAGCACTTTGCGGGGGAGGGAGGGCACTGAAGCTTTCTTT. Translating gives CASTLRGREGTEAFF.

This clone has only one observation. V gene TRBV28 combines with J gene TRBJ1-5; 10 bases line up with TRBD1. V lost 6 bases, J lost 2 bases, and 4 bases stayed unmatched. This CDR3 is built from 15 residues. Per the germline V gene, CDR1 is MDHEN and CDR2 is SYDVKM. Here the CDR3 DNA reads TGTGCCAGCAGAAGACAGGGGGCGGGCAATCAGCCCCAGCATTTT. It specifies CASRRQGAGNQPQHF.

The V gene is TRBV5-1, the J gene TRBJ1-3, with 9 nucleotides matching TRBD1. The CDR3 runs to 17 residues. Germline trimming cut 4 bases from V and 0 bases from J; bases unmatched to any gene: 8. CDR1 is SGHRS, CDR2 YFSETQ, per germline. DNA of the CDR3: TGCGCCAGCAGCCGGGGACAGGGAGAAATCTCTGGAAACACCATATATTTT. Residues: CASSRGQGEISGNTIYF.